These T cell receptor beta chains were read from a single sample in a study of T cell responses to AZD1222 COVID-19 vaccine. TCRdb's copy holds only in-frame clones and misses some; the assay was immunoSEQ multiplex PCR. The table records some 94,000 clones, about 85% of them present only once. The specimen was peripheral blood, collected on day 0 of AZD1222 vaccination. These receptors were obtained from an adult in good health. The conserved cysteine and the conserved F or W are not part of the CDR3 here. Each record gives: J gene, V gene, CDR3 protein.

>TRBJ1-6|TRBV7-2
ASSLVAGTYNSPLH
>TRBJ1-5|TRBV6-1
ASSEAHGNQPQH
>TRBJ1-2|TRBV13
ASSYLTGQSNYGYT
>TRBJ2-5|TRBV4-3
ASARDGGETQY
>TRBJ2-2|TRBV11-3
ASSPRLAGSHPRELF
>TRBJ1-5|TRBV7-3
ASSGGGNQPQH
>TRBJ2-1|TRBV11-2
ASTSPSGRASSYNEQF
>TRBJ2-1|TRBV7-6
ASSLNVGGSSYNEQF
>TRBJ1-1|TRBV2
ASSLELGQGRNTEAF
>TRBJ1-1|TRBV18
ASSPLGQNTEAF
>TRBJ1-2|TRBV15
ATSRDFSGPYGYT
>TRBJ1-2|TRBV6-1
ASSEWRTGNGYT
>TRBJ2-3|TRBV2
ASSRQGTDTQY
>TRBJ2-2|TRBV7-2
ASSLDRAGELF
>TRBJ1-1|TRBV6-2/TRBV6-3
ASSPPRDRPNTEAF
>TRBJ2-3|TRBV5-4
ASSPSGADTQY
>TRBJ2-5|TRBV4-1
ASEGPEETQY
>TRBJ1-3|TRBV30
AWGIGSGNTIY
>TRBJ1-3|TRBV2
ASSSGPNSGNTIY
>TRBJ2-1|TRBV9
ASSVGSQTLGDEQF
>TRBJ2-5|TRBV6-2/TRBV6-3
ASSPHRGVTQY
>TRBJ2-1|TRBV11-3
ASSSHRKGANYNEQF
>TRBJ1-1|TRBV12-5
ASGLISGAMNTEAF
>TRBJ2-1|TRBV6-4
ASSESGTSGGQF
>TRBJ1-2|TRBV20-1
STTGNYGYT
>TRBJ1-1|TRBV5-1
ASSPLGGHGEAF
>TRBJ1-1|TRBV6-5
ASVMRAGHPEAF
>TRBJ1-6|TRBV11-1
ASSYRGNNSPLH